One and the same sample provided the 5 T cell receptor beta chains below, sequenced in a study of vaccination effects on CD4 cells after COVID-19. After expansion with viral peptide pools in the ViraFEST assay, antigen-specific CD4+ T cells were sequenced. After around nine days in culture, the CD4+ T cells were isolated. Participants were vaccinated with two doses of either the BNT162b2 or mRNA-1273 vaccine. The data were produced by immunoSEQ multiplex PCR, yet TCRdb's version contains in-frame clones alone and is incomplete. The sample includes tens of thousands of clones, over 60% seen only once; the top ten take around 16%. The antigens for these receptors are not known. The sequencing used CD4+ T cells from PBMCs cultured with HCoV-OC43 spike peptides, collected after COVID-19 vaccination. Subset reported: HCoV-OC43 spike overlapping peptide pool stimulation. The receptors originated from a human donor who received a COVID-19 vaccine.

This sequence joins TRBV7-2 and TRBJ2-7, with 10 nucleotides matching TRBD2. This CDR3 spans 18 amino acids. From germline, CDR1 is SGHTA and CDR2 FQGNSA. After removal of 3 bases from V and 0 bases from J, the junction contained 11 bases not matched to a gene. DNA for the CDR3: TGTGCCAGCAGCTTGAGGGGTCTAGCGGGGGTGACCTCCTACGAGCAGTACTTC. Translated, it gives CASSLRGLAGVTSYEQYF.

In the case of this clone: Additional DNA sequences in this sample encode the identical CDR3. CDR3 DNA sequence: TGTGCCAGCAGCTTAGCCCCAACTGGGGACACCATATATTTT. As protein: CASSLAPTGDTIYF. The J gene is TRBJ1-3, the V gene TRBV11-2; D call uncertain. Germline CDR1 SGHAT, CDR2 FQNNGV. There are 14 residues in the CDR3. V was pared by 1 base and J by 8 bases, with 12 bases between.

This clone was seen once. V usage is TRBV9 and J usage is TRBJ2-2; 9 positions match TRBD2. The CDR3 is made up of 16 amino acids. Germline V gene sequence: CDR1 SGDLS, CDR2 YYNGEE. Trimming cost V 3 bases and J 4 bases; bases outside gene matches: 7. This CDR3 is CASSAIAGDSTGELFF. CDR3 bases: TGTGCCAGCAGCGCCATAGCGGGAGATAGCACCGGGGAGCTGTTTTTT. The full variable domain, with the rest looked up from reference TRBV9 and TRBJ2-2, is DSGVTQTPKHLITATGQRVTLRCSPRSGDLSVYWYQQSLDQGLQFLIQYYNGEERAKGNILERFSAQQFPDLHSELNLSSLELGDSALYFCASSAIAGDSTGELFFGEGSRLTVL.

This chain links TRBV6-4 with TRBJ2-7; possibly TRBD1 or TRBD2 for D (5 bases each). The CDR3 contains 15 residues. Trimming pared 4 bases from V and 6 bases from J, leaving 19 bases between. Looked up from germline, CDR1 is MRHNA and CDR2 is SNTAGT. The CDR3 bases are TGTGCCAGCAGTGGTACCCGGGGCCGAGCACCCGAGCAGTACTTC. It translates to CASSGTRGRAPEQYF.

A few counts support this clone. This chain uses TRBV2 with TRBJ1-1, with D hard to call. Trimming left V 3 bases short and J 2 bases short, with 4 bases between. The CDR3 extends over 12 amino acids. Germline assignment: CDR1 SNHLY and CDR2 FYNNEI. The CDR3 is CASSEVNTEAFF. CDR3 nucleotides: TGTGCCAGCAGTGAGGTTAACACTGAAGCTTTCTTT.